This T cell receptor (beta chain) is drawn from a study of OX40 agonist ivuxolimab in advanced cancers. With respect to the entire study: The costimulatory receptor OX40 (CD134) was targeted by ivuxolimab, a fully human IgG2 agonistic monoclonal antibody. Intravenous ivuxolimab was administered to patients every 2 weeks at six dose levels: 0.01, 0.1, 0.3, 1.5, 3 and 10 mg/kg. Of the roughly 50 dose-escalation patients, hepatocellular carcinoma was present in about 20, melanoma in roughly 15, renal cell carcinoma in 9 and head and neck cancer in 9. In the dose-escalation cohort, 82.7% of patients were male, and the mean age was around 60 years, with a range of roughly 20 to 79. Prior anti-PD-1, anti-PD-L1 or anti-CTLA-4 therapy was permitted, and checkpoint inhibitors had been received by about 37% of dose-escalation patients. Partial responses occurred in three dose-escalation patients, of whom one had hepatocellular carcinoma and two had cutaneous melanoma. The point of sequencing TCRbeta in the periphery was to test whether ivuxolimab changed TCR sequence diversity and drove clonal T-cell expansion. The monotherapy dose-escalation portion (N of about 57 patients) of the phase I ivuxolimab trial is reported in the paper.

On the study overall, not on this receptor specifically: After ivuxolimab, more expanded clones were found on average in CD8+ T cells than in CD4+ T cells. Clonal expansion of both CD4+ and CD8+ blood T cells was observed from baseline to week 6 at doses 0.1 to 3.0 mg/kg. The antigen specificity of the peripheral T cells that underwent clonal expansion was not determined. In the 0.1-3.0 mg/kg groups, partial responders had among the lowest normalized peripheral clonal expansion, particularly in CD8+ T cells. Low levels of normalized T-cell clonal expansion were also seen in some patients who did not respond.

Genomic DNA was extracted from sorted cells for sequencing of the TCRbeta CDR3 region. TCRbeta CDR3 regions were sequenced using the immunoSEQ Assay. Held by TCRdb, this immuneACCESS table contains in-frame sequences only and omits some clones. Under half of the omission traces to an unresolved V gene where checked; the cause of the rest is unknown. Recorded for this sample are about 89,000 clones; 85% to 95% of them occurred a single time. 0.26% of the sample comes from the top ten. Worth noting for this clone: Its target antigen remains unknown. Base qualities were left out, and no much larger clone turns up one base away.

Counted from cysteine to phenylalanine, this CDR3 has 16 amino acids. The sequence is cut down to CDR3 DNA, 48 bases in frame from base 1. The germline V end is reduced by 0 bases and the J end by 5 bases; junction bases left unmatched: 9. CDR1 and CDR2 (SGHRS, YFSETQ) derive from the germline V gene. Patients with a history of autoimmune disease or receiving systemic immunosuppression were excluded from the trial. Peripheral blood for TCR sequencing was drawn from every dose cohort at baseline, at cycle 4 day 1 and at cycle 7 day 1. Samples were obtained from an open-label, multicenter, first-in-human phase I dose-escalation trial of ivuxolimab. Adults with locally advanced or metastatic melanoma, renal cell carcinoma, hepatocellular carcinoma or head and neck squamous cell carcinoma were enrolled in the trial. Before TCR sequencing, CD4+ T cells and CD8+ T cells were sorted from peripheral blood as separate populations.

The TCR sequence derives from an adult with an advanced solid tumor such as melanoma, head and neck, liver or kidney cancer. Rearrangement joined TRBV5-1 to TRBJ2-3, and 7 junctional nucleotides match TRBD2. The sample here was CD4+ or CD8+ T cells sorted from blood, taken in a trial of the OX40 agonist ivuxolimab. The CDR3 reads CASSLGERGSVDTQYF. The DNA sequence follows: TGCGCCAGCAGCTTGGGGGAGCGGGGCTCCGTAGATACGCAGTATTTT.